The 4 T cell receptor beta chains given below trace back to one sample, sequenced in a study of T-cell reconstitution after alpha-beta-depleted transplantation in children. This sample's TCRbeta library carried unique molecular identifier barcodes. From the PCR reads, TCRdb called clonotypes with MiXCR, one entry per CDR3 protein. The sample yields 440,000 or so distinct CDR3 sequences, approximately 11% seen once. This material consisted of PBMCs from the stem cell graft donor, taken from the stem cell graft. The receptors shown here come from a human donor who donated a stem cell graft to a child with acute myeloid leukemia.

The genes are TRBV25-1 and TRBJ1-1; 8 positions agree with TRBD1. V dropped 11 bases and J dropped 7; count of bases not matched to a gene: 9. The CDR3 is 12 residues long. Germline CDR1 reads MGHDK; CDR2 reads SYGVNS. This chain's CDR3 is CAAQGADSEAFF. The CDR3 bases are TGTGCCGCCCAGGGGGCCGATAGTGAAGCTTTCTTT.

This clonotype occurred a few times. This CDR3 is CSAFGGTYTGELFF. In DNA, the CDR3 is TGCAGTGCTTTCGGCGGGACGTACACCGGGGAGCTGTTTTTT. The chain employs TRBV20-1 and TRBJ2-2; perhaps TRBD2 as D (6 bases). From germline, CDR1 is DFQATT and CDR2 SNEGSKA (reference sequence). CDR3 size: 14 residues. The germline V and J ends were trimmed by 5 bases and 3 bases, with 13 bases remaining between them.

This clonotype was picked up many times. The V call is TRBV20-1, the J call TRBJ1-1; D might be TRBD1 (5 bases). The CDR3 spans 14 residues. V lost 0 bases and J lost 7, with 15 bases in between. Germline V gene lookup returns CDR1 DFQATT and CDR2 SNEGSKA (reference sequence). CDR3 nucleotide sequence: TGCAGTGCTAGAGATCTCAAAGGGGCGGGTGAAGCTTTCTTT. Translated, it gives CSARDLKGAGEAFF.

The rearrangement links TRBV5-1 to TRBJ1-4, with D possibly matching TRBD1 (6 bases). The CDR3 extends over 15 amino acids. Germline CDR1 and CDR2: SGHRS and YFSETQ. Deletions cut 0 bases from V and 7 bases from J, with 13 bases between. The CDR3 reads CASSLDRGGGEKLFF. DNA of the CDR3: TGCGCCAGCAGCTTGGATCGGGGGGGCGGTGAAAAACTGTTTTTT.